This T cell receptor (beta chain) was sequenced during a study of blood T cell repertoires in COVID-19. As handled by the study authors: It was from reference gene primer amplification that nucleated cell counts were estimated. Using immunoSEQ multiplex PCR, the repertoire was profiled, and TCRdb retains in-frame clones only, with some absent. V, J and clone size are taken as reported in that table, and D and trimming were inferred from the DNA itself. This sample yields 30,000 to 40,000 clones, of which around 83% are seen a single time; 44% belongs to the top ten. This clone has a single count. The CDR3 loop spans 18 amino acids. V shed 4 bases and J 3 bases; nucleotides not matched to a gene: 10. The germline V gene has CDR1 SGHAT and CDR2 FQNNGV.

This TCR was sampled from a man in his sixties with active or convalescent COVID-19. The chain has TRBV11-2 and TRBJ2-1; 12 bases agree with TRBD2. Sequencing was carried out using peripheral blood. The CDR3 reads CASSYTTSGSGVYNEQFF. CDR3 bases: TGTGCCAGCAGCTATACGACTAGCGGGAGCGGGGTCTACAATGAGCAGTTCTTC.